This TCR beta chain was sequenced for a study of blood T cell repertoires in COVID-19 (dated by TCRdb to the early 2020s). Concerning the study at large: Samples covering the acute and convalescent phases of COVID-19 were provided by collaborators in the United States, Italy and Spain. The prospective study material was composed of cDNA or gDNA derived from T cells, B-cell-depleted T cells, or PBMCs. Deeply sampled blood TCRbeta repertoires from subjects exposed to, actively infected with, or recovered from COVID-19 were included in the dataset. The repertoires were released in a freely available public database intended as a resource for research on the immune response to SARS-CoV-2. Samples were obtained from the ongoing ImmuneRACE study (first 160 participants) and from over 1,000 subjects provided by 6 global collaborators. The sample metadata nearly always contained a de-identified subject ID, COVID-19 status, age in years and sex. HLA class I and class II types, where available, came from metadata supplied by the sample provider rather than from assay-based typing. Summary of the overall study and its limitations: The quantity of clinical and demographic metadata differed by source and by participant and was supplied without curation.

CDR3 length: 17 amino acids, cysteine to phenylalanine. Only CDR3 DNA is held: 51 bases, read in frame from base 1. Per the germline V gene, SGHDN is the CDR1 and FVKESK is the CDR2. The germline ends are 11 bases apart after V is trimmed by 0 bases and J by 0 bases. This clone was observed a few times. Its cognate antigen has yet to be identified. No clone much larger than this one lies a single base away; base qualities are absent. Additional DNA sequences in this sample encode the identical CDR3. In the prospective study, participants were about 18 to 100 years old, resided in 25 or so geographic areas of the United States, and were enrolled through a virtual design. To assign participants to cohorts, the prospective study relied on clinical history that participants themselves reported in a screening survey and a study questionnaire. Recovered participants in ImmuneRACE Cohort 3 were defined as having two consecutive negative NP/OP PCR tests, clearance from a healthcare professional, or resolution of symptoms. Mobile phlebotomists in the prospective study collected whole blood, serum and a nasopharyngeal or oropharyngeal swab from every participant. Participants in the prospective study had the option to provide additional blood draws and questionnaires over a roughly 2-month period. Before DNA extraction, prospective study blood samples were shipped either frozen or at room temperature.

TCRbeta CDR3 regions were amplified from genomic DNA by means of the immunoSEQ Assay, a bias-controlled multiplex PCR. The study's processing was this. The number of nucleated cells in each sample was estimated from the amplification of reference gene primers within the assay. To quantify the absolute abundance of each unique TCRbeta CDR3 rearrangement, sequence reads were collapsed and filtered. For each sample, productive Simpson clonality was calculated as the square root of Simpson's diversity index across productive rearrangements. The table was pulled from immuneACCESS by TCRdb, which kept in-frame rearrangements only. Such tables lose some clones; where checked, under half of the loss comes from unresolved V genes, and the rest has no known cause. Clone size and V and J calls were adopted from that table, with D and trimming inferred from the DNA. For this sample the table gives approximately 210,000 clones, of which about 80% were detected only once. The ten largest make up about 15% of the sample.

The specimen sequenced was PBMCs or T cells enriched from blood (not recorded which). The clonotype was recovered from a man aged 40-49 years who had recovered from COVID-19. In this chain, TRBV14 is recombined with TRBJ2-2; TRBD2 might be the D gene, on 5 matching bases. DNA sequence: TGTGCCAGCAGCCAAGATCTTACGGGGTCGAACACCGGGGAGCTGTTTTTT. This encodes CASSQDLTGSNTGELFF.